This TCR beta chain was found in a study of regulatory T cells in long-lasting Graves disease (dated by TCRdb to 2020 to 2023). About the study as a whole: To count as having persistent Graves' disease, a patient had to have received antithyroid drug treatment for over 5 years with TSH receptor autoantibodies remaining persistently positive. Patients with persistent Graves' disease were compared with patients with newly diagnosed Graves' disease using TCR sequencing and RNA sequencing of peripheral blood. The study took place in China and was registered as a clinical trial. A total of approximately 35 samples were covered by TCR sequencing, comprising some 13 persistent and 20 or so newly diagnosed Graves' disease patients. In the clinical cohort, patients with persistent Graves' disease had used antithyroid drugs for an average of about 10.3 years.

Libraries were prepared through multiplex PCR. Sequencing used an Illumina HiSeq 4000. To build TCR beta libraries, CDR3 regions were amplified by Arm-PCR using iRepertoire HTBI primers. Gel purification was performed on PCR products prior to sequencing. The paper's processing steps were these. A total of roughly 67 TRBV and approximately 15 TRBJ segments were identified across samples and were used for gene usage analysis of CDR3 amino acid clonotypes. COPE and FqMerger were used to merge the filtered high-quality paired reads into contigs. Contigs were aligned with BLAST to IMGT TRBV, TRBD and TRBJ reference genes, and CDR3 was defined per IMGT. Clonotypes above 0.1% frequency were classified as highly expanded clones. Shannon entropy was used to measure repertoire diversity, and the Gini coefficient was used to measure V-J evenness. Public clonotypes were defined as clonotypes shared by more than one individual. In TCRdb, the public reads were trimmed at Q25 with fastp and aligned with MiXCR, with productive beta chains retained. Records with the same CDR3 protein are collapsed into one entry carrying the most frequent genes and DNA. The V and J calls were not made by the authors but by TCRdb's processing. In this sample the table shows a few hundred thousand distinct CDR3 sequences, about 22% of which occur a single time. The top ten constitute more than 6% of the sample.

Summary of the overall study and its limitations: Lower TCR Shannon entropy and fewer highly expanded clones were observed in persistent Graves' disease patients than in newly diagnosed patients, which suggested clonal expansion. Sequencing and analysis were restricted to the TCR beta chain. Persistent patients shared more public clonotypes among themselves (around 2,500) than newly diagnosed patients did (approximately 870). The authors acknowledged the small sample size as a limitation that may reduce accuracy. Persistent disease showed preferential use of TRBV28, TRBJ1-2 and TRBJ2-5, whereas newly diagnosed disease favored TRBV20-1 and TRBJ2-1. The study examined only peripheral blood because the primary lesion, thyroid tissue, could not be accessed.

The CDR3 runs 10 residues from the cysteine to the phenylalanine. Left in the record is the CDR3 DNA by itself, 30 bases read in frame from the first base. At the junction V is shortened by 6 bases and J by 5 bases, with 5 bases in between. The germline V gene encodes CDR1 SGHAT and CDR2 FQDESV (reference sequence). The sample's time point, from its label and the paper: persistent/refractory GD, antithyroid drugs over 5 years with positive TRAb. For both TCR sequencing and RNA sequencing, RNA was extracted from PBMCs in TRIzol. Graves' disease was diagnosed according to American Thyroid Association guidelines. Patients for the study were recruited at an endocrinology department in Xi'an, China. From each patient, about 9.7 milliliters of peripheral blood was collected into an EDTA anticoagulant tube. Ficoll Paque Plus density gradient separation was used to isolate PBMCs, and no additional T cell sorting was done. RNA quality was checked with an Agilent 2100 Bioanalyzer and agarose gel, and concentration with a NanoDrop 2000.

A word on this clonotype: Its antigen is unknown. No base quality values were provided; no much bigger clone lies one nucleotide off.

The sequence is built from TRBV11-1 and TRBJ2-7, and possibly TRBD1, on 5 matching bases. This clonotype originated in a female donor with Graves disease. Sample: peripheral blood mononuclear cells (PBMCs), taken when the disease was refractory, from a patient treated with antithyroid drugs. The DNA is as follows: TGTGCCAGCAGACAGGACGAGCAGTACTTC. Its protein reads: CASRQDEQYF. When the CDR3 is completed using the reference TRBV11-1 and TRBJ2-7 genes on either side, the full variable domain is EAEVAQSPRYKITEKSQAVAFWCDPISGHATLYWYRQILGQGPELLVQFQDESVVDDSQLPKDRFSAERLKGVDSTLKIQPAELGDSAMYLCASRQDEQYFGPGTRLTVT.